This is a list of T cell receptor beta chains from one sample in a study of blood T cell repertoires in COVID-19. Sequencing was performed with immunoSEQ multiplex PCR; in TCRdb, only in-frame clones are kept and a portion is missing. The sample carries approximately 270,000 clones, approximately 83% recorded once. Source material: peripheral blood. All receptors derive from a woman between 70 and 85 years old with acute or convalescent COVID-19. Both conserved end residues are part of each CDR3. D genes are given only for firm matches.

j_call d_call cdr3_length v_call cdr3_aa
TRBJ2-1 TRBD2 16 TRBV4-2 CASSHLAGGPSGEQFF
TRBJ2-5 NA 14 TRBV6-6 CASSTPEVGGTQYF
TRBJ2-2 NA 15 TRBV11-2 CASSLRSLAPGELFF
TRBJ2-6 NA 14 TRBV7-2 CASSLAPGANVLTF
TRBJ2-3 NA 12 TRBV6-1 CASSEGTTTQYF
TRBJ1-6 NA 15 TRBV7-3 CASSLISSYNSPLHF
TRBJ1-5 NA 17 TRBV6-1 CASSGEGRVGGNQPQHF
TRBJ1-5 NA 14 TRBV27 CASSAYREYQPQHF
TRBJ2-3 TRBD2 13 TRBV24-1 CATAAGATDTQYF
TRBJ2-3 TRBD2 14 TRBV10-3 CAISDSGGADTQYF
TRBJ2-3 NA 17 TRBV5-1 CASSLVSAGASTDTQYF
TRBJ1-3 TRBD1 15 TRBV6-5 CASRGQELGGNTIYF
TRBJ1-2 NA 15 TRBV5-1 CASSLSGGRDYGYTF
TRBJ1-2 TRBD1 15 TRBV5-6 CASSLGQGGSYGYTF
TRBJ2-5 NA 13 TRBV2 CASSDLRGETQYF
TRBJ2-6 NA 14 TRBV6-5 CASQRNSGANVLTF
TRBJ1-2 TRBD1 17 TRBV7-9 CASSFNGQGPANYGYTF
TRBJ1-2 NA 15 TRBV2 CASSAEGRFGYGYTF
TRBJ1-2 NA 13 TRBV11-2 CASIGQGDYGYTF
TRBJ2-1 NA 15 TRBV18 CASSPPSIGGNEQFF